This TCR beta chain was retrieved from a study of T-cell memory formation after mild COVID-19. TCRdb fed the 5' RACE reads into MiXCR, producing one record per CDR3 protein. The sample lists a few hundred thousand distinct CDR3 sequences; 20% to 25% were seen once. Study-wide results and limits: CD4+ contracting clones were mainly CM and EM; CD8+ ones, EMRA.

Comments on this clonotype: The target antigen is unknown.

This CDR3 comprises 16 residues. Trimming took 6 bases from V and 6 from J; bases not matched to a gene: 8. Sequencing was carried out using PBMCs or a T cell subset sorted from them (not recorded which). This chain links TRBV12-3 or TRBV12-4 with TRBJ2-1; 13 positions agree with TRBD2. This sequence originates from a man younger than 30 who had mild COVID-19 (a few samples of this study predate the infection). Cell type and time point are not known. The CDR3 loop is CASRARTSGGSNEQFF. CDR3 coding DNA: TGTGCCAGCAGAGCCCGGACTAGCGGGGGAAGCAATGAGCAGTTCTTC.